The TCR beta chain under discussion was sequenced for a study of blood T cell repertoires in COVID-19. The data were produced by immunoSEQ multiplex PCR, yet TCRdb's version contains in-frame clones alone and is incomplete. The sample lists about 260,000 clones; approximately 89% were seen once. This clone was seen just once. Sequencing input: PBMCs or T cells enriched from blood (not recorded which). The TCR was taken from a woman between 35 and 50 years old with acute COVID-19.

CDR3 protein: CASGVPGQPYYGYTF. The CDR3 nucleotides are TGTGCCAGCGGCGTTCCGGGACAACCTTACTATGGCTACACCTTC. The chain carries TRBV3-1 (or the pseudogene TRBV3-2) and TRBJ1-2; D possibly corresponds to TRBD1 (6 bases). Germline assignment: CDR1 LGHDT and CDR2 YNNKEL (reference sequence). V dropped 8 bases and J dropped 3 bases, with 19 bases sitting between them. The CDR3 consists of 15 residues.